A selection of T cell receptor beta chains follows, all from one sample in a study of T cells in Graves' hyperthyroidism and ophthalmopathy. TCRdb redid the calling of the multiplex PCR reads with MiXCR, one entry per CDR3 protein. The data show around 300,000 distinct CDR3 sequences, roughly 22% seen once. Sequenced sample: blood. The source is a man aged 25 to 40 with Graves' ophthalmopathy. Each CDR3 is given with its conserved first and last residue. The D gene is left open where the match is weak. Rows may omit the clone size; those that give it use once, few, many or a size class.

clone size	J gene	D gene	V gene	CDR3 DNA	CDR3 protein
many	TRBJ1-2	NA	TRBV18	TGTGCCAGCTCAAATACGGGACAAAAGGACTATGGCTACACCTTC	CASSNTGQKDYGYTF
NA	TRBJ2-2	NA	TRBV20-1	TGCAGTGCTAGCCCCGTGACTAGTGGAACCGGGGAGCTGTTTTTT	CSASPVTSGTGELFF
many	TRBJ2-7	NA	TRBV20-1	TGCAGTGCTAAAGACTACTACGAGCAGTACTTC	CSAKDYYEQYF
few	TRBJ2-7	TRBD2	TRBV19	TGTGCCAGTAGTTCCAGCGGGAGGGCGGACGAGCAGTACTTC	CASSSSGRADEQYF
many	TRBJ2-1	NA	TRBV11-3	TGTGCCAGCAGCTTAGAGTCCCGCCCTTCCTACAATGAGCAGTTCTTC	CASSLESRPSYNEQFF
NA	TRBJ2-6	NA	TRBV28	TGTGCCAGCAGCCAAACTACCACGCACTCTGGGGCCAACGTCCTGACTTTC	CASSQTTTHSGANVLTF
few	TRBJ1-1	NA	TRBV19	TGTGCCAGTAGTATCAGGAGTTTCGGAGACACTGAAGCTTTCTTT	CASSIRSFGDTEAFF
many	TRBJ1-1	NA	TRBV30	TGTGCCTGGAGTGACGGCAGTAATGAAGCTTTCTTT	CAWSDGSNEAFF
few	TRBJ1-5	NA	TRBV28	TGTGCCAGCAACACCCTGCCGCAGCCCCAGCATTTT	CASNTLPQPQHF
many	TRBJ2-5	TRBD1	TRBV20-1	TGCAGTGCTCCTAAAGGAGAGGGGGCGCGGGAAGAGACCCAGTACTTC	CSAPKGEGAREETQYF
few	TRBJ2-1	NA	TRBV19	TGTGCCAGTAGTCTCCGGGATACCGGCGCTCGAGGCAATGAGCAGTTCTTC	CASSLRDTGARGNEQFF
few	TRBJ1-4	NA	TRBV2	TGTGCCAGCAGGGACTTCCCTCCAACAGGGCCCATTAATGAAAAACTGTTTTTT	CASRDFPPTGPINEKLFF
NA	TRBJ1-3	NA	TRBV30	TGTGCCTGGAGTGGGCTCTCTGGAAACACCATATATTTT	CAWSGLSGNTIYF
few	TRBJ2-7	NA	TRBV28	TGTGCCAGCAGTTTATCGGCCCCGAGGAGCTACGAGCAGTACTTC	CASSLSAPRSYEQYF
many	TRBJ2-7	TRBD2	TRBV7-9	TGTGCCAGCAGCTTAGAGGGACTACCCTCCTACGAGCAGTACTTC	CASSLEGLPSYEQYF
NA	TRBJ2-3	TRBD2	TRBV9	TGTGCCAGCAGCGTAGTACTAGCGGGCACAGATACGCAGTATTTT	CASSVVLAGTDTQYF
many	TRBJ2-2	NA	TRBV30	TGTGCCTGGAGTCTGTTTCCCGGGGAGCTGTTTTTT	CAWSLFPGELFF
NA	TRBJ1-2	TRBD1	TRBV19	TGTGCCAGTATGACAGGGATGGGTTATGGCTACACCTTC	CASMTGMGYGYTF
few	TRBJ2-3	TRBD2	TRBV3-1	TGTGCCAGCAGCCAAGCTGTGGAGCTGGCGGGAGACCACACAGATACGCAGTATTTT	CASSQAVELAGDHTDTQYF
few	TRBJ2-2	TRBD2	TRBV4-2	TGTGCCAGCAGCCAAGGTAGTGGGACTAGCGGGAGGGCGAACACCGGGGAGCTGTTTTTT	CASSQGSGTSGRANTGELFF
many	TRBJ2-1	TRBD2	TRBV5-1	TGCGCCAGCGCGACTAGCGGAGGGGGGAATGAGCAGTTCTTC	CASATSGGGNEQFF
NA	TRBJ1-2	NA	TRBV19	TGTGCCAGTAGTATATTGGCAGGGAGCTATGGCTACACCTTC	CASSILAGSYGYTF
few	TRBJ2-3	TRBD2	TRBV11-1	TGTGCCAGCAGCCTTACGCTAGCGGGTGTCCTCACAGATACGCAGTATTTT	CASSLTLAGVLTDTQYF
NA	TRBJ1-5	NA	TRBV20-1	TGCAGTGCTAGAGTAGGGGCGAATAGCAATCAGCCCCAGCATTTT	CSARVGANSNQPQHF
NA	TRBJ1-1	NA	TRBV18	TGTGCCAGCTCACCCGTGACGAACACTGAAGCTCTCTTT	CASSPVTNTEALF
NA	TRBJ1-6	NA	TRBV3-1	TGTGCCAGCACCAGAACGGGGACAATGAATTCACCCCTCCACTTT	CASTRTGTMNSPLHF
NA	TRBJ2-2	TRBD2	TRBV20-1	TGCAGTGCTAGAGCGACTAGCGGGAACACCGGGGAGCTGTTTTTT	CSARATSGNTGELFF
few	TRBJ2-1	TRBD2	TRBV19	TGTGCCAGTAGTAGCGGGAGGGCAAGGAATGAGCAGTTCTTC	CASSSGRARNEQFF
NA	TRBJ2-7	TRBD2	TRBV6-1	TGTGCCAGCAGCCCACGCCCGCTAGCGGGAGTTAGGTACGAGCAGTACTTC	CASSPRPLAGVRYEQYF
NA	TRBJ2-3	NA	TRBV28	TGTGCCAGCAGCCGTGGTGGAGCTTGGTGCGGGACGCAGTATTTT	CASSRGGAWCGTQYF
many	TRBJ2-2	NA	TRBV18	TGTGCCAGCTCACCAGTTTCGAGGAACACCGGGGAGCTGTTTTTT	CASSPVSRNTGELFF